This T cell receptor (beta chain) derives from a study of immune evolution from preneoplasia to lung adenocarcinoma. Study-level points and caveats: Later-stage lesions appeared to have more T cells, more diversity, less clonality. Top clone frequencies peaked in normal lung, apparently declining through invasive adenocarcinoma.

Assay used: immunoSEQ multiplex PCR; TCRdb lists only in-frame clones, some missing. This table holds thousands of clones, roughly 74% found once. Comment on this clone: Antigen unknown.

Patients had resection in Japan or China between about 2013 and 2017. H&E slides confirmed each diagnosis, reviewed by two pathologists independently. Germline lookup yields CDR1 SGHNT and CDR2 YYREEE (reference sequence). Trimming took off 1 base at V and 4 bases at J, with 10 bases between the two ends. The CDR3 is made up of 14 amino acids. Input material: FFPE adjacent normal lung tissue. The sequence came from a donor at least 70 years old with lung adenocarcinoma. The chain is built from TRBV5-4 and TRBJ2-3; D could derive from TRBD1 or TRBD2 (5 bases each). CDR3 DNA: TGTGCCAGCAGCTTGCAGGGCGGGTCAGATACGCAGTATTTT. It translates to CASSLQGGSDTQYF.